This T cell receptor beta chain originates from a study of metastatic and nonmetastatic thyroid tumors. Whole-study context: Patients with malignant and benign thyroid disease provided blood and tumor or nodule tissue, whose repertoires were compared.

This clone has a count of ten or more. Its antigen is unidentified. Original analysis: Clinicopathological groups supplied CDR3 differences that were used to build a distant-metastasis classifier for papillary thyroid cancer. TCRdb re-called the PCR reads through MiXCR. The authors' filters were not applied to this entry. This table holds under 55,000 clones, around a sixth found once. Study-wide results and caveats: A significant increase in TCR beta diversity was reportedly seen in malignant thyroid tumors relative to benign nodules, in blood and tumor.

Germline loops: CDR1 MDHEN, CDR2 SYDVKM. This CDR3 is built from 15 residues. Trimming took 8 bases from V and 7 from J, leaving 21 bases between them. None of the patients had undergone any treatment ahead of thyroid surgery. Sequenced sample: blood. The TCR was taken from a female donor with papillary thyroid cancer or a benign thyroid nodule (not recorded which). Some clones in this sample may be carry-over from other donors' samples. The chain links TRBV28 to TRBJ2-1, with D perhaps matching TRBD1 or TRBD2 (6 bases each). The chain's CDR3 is CASRFGQWGANEQFF. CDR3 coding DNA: TGTGCCAGCCGATTTGGACAGTGGGGGGCAAATGAGCAGTTCTTC. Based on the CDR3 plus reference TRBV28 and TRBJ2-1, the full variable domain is DVKVTQSSRYLVKRTGEKVFLECVQDMDHENMFWYRQDPGLGLRLIYFSYDVKMKEKGDIPEGYSVSREKKERFSLILESASTNQTSMYLCASRFGQWGANEQFFGPGTRLTVL.